This is a list of T cell receptor beta chains from one sample in a study of T cell changes during pregnancy in multiple sclerosis. Assay used: immunoSEQ multiplex PCR; TCRdb lists only in-frame clones, some missing. The sample consists of more than 45,000 clones, approximately 85% of them appearing once. Here the sequenced sample was CD4+ T cells from peripheral blood mononuclear cells, taken in the second trimester of pregnancy. These receptors were collected from a female donor with multiple sclerosis, enrolled in a pregnancy study. The CDR3 runs from the conserved cysteine through the conserved F or W. The D gene is left open where the match is weak. The size entry is marked missing in some rows and otherwise reads once, few, many or a size class.

d_gene | j_gene | v_gene | abundance | CDR3aa | CDR3nt
TRBD2 | TRBJ2-1 | TRBV2 | - | CASRRLLAASYNEQFF | TGTGCCAGCAGACGACTACTAGCGGCTTCCTACAATGAGCAGTTCTTC
- | TRBJ2-1 | TRBV18 | - | CASSPRESSYNEQFF | TGTGCCAGCTCACCTCGGGAGAGCTCCTACAATGAGCAGTTCTTC
- | TRBJ1-3 | TRBV30 | - | CAWRGSDSLSGNTIYF | TGTGCCTGGAGGGGCTCGGACAGTCTCTCTGGAAACACCATATATTTT
- | TRBJ1-1 | TRBV6-1 | - | CASSEAAGWDTEAFF | TGTGCCAGCAGTGAAGCGGCAGGGTGGGACACTGAAGCTTTCTTT
- | TRBJ2-7 | TRBV4-2 | - | CASSQVNRDEQYF | TGTGCCAGCAGCCAAGTGAACCGGGACGAGCAGTACTTC
TRBD2 | TRBJ2-1 | TRBV5-1 | - | CASRPGTSGNNEQFF | TGCGCCAGCAGACCCGGGACTAGCGGAAACAATGAGCAGTTCTTC
- | TRBJ1-1 | TRBV2 | - | CASSDSRGSTEAFF | TGTGCCAGCAGTGATTCCAGGGGAAGCACTGAAGCTTTCTTT
- | TRBJ1-2 | TRBV5-6 | - | CASNSGQPSYGYTF | TGTGCCAGCAACTCCGGACAGCCTTCCTATGGCTACACCTTC
TRBD2 | TRBJ2-5 | TRBV2 | - | CATERDLQETQYF | TGTGCCACCGAGCGGGACCTCCAAGAGACCCAGTACTTC
- | TRBJ2-7 | TRBV5-4 | - | CASSSRVGSSYEQYF | TGTGCCAGCAGCTCCCGCGTAGGGAGCTCCTACGAGCAGTACTTC
TRBD1 | TRBJ1-4 | TRBV12-5 | - | CASGFMTGGLATNEKLFF | TGTGCTAGTGGTTTTATGACAGGGGGCCTTGCAACTAATGAAAAACTGTTTTTT
- | TRBJ2-5 | TRBV5-5 | - | CASSIPGYQETQYF | TGTGCCAGCAGCATACCAGGGTACCAAGAGACCCAGTACTTC
TRBD2 | TRBJ2-1 | TRBV7-2 | - | CASSPGLAVGNEQFF | TGTGCCAGCAGCCCAGGACTAGCGGTTGGCAATGAGCAGTTCTTC
- | TRBJ2-6 | TRBV19 | - | CASRNPQGSTSGANVLTF | TGTGCCAGCCGAAATCCACAGGGCAGCACTTCTGGGGCCAACGTCCTGACTTTC
TRBD1 | TRBJ1-2 | TRBV19 | - | CASSPHKGQENYGYTF | TGTGCCAGTAGTCCGCACAAGGGACAGGAAAACTATGGCTACACCTTC
- | TRBJ1-2 | TRBV12-5 | - | CASGQVIWRGYTF | TGTGCTAGTGGCCAGGTGATATGGCGTGGCTACACCTTC
TRBD2 | TRBJ2-7 | TRBV10-3 | - | CAISESQSAGGGEQYF | TGTGCCATCAGTGAGTCCCAGTCAGCGGGAGGAGGCGAGCAGTACTTC
TRBD2 | TRBJ2-5 | TRBV7-9 | once | CASSLTQGGETQYF | TGTGCCAGCAGCCTAACCCAGGGAGGGGAGACCCAGTACTTC
TRBD2 | TRBJ2-5 | TRBV5-6 | - | CASSPGINSGETQYF | TGTGCCAGCAGCCCGGGAATTAATAGCGGGGAGACCCAGTACTTC
- | TRBJ1-1 | TRBV6-4 | - | CASSVSVNTEAFF | TGTGCCAGCAGTGTATCGGTGAACACTGAAGCTTTCTTT
- | TRBJ2-2 | TRBV11-2 | once | CASIIRGSGELFF | TGTGCCAGCATCATCAGGGGATCCGGGGAGCTGTTTTTT
- | TRBJ1-1 | TRBV6-6 | - | CASFPPGMNTEAFF | TGTGCCAGCTTCCCCCCCGGGATGAACACTGAAGCTTTCTTT
TRBD1 | TRBJ1-1 | TRBV6-1 | - | CASGTGAMNTEAFF | TGTGCCAGCGGGACAGGGGCTATGAACACTGAAGCTTTCTTT
TRBD1 | TRBJ2-7 | TRBV7-9 | - | CASSIAGTAYEQYF | TGTGCCAGCAGCATCGCCGGGACAGCTTACGAGCAGTACTTC
- | TRBJ1-4 | TRBV18 | once | CASSRELNEKLFF | TGTGCCAGCTCGAGGGAGCTTAATGAAAAACTGTTTTTT
TRBD2 | TRBJ2-1 | TRBV5-1 | - | CASSLERGPLDEQFF | TGCGCCAGCAGCTTGGAGCGGGGTCCATTGGATGAGCAGTTCTTC
TRBD1 | TRBJ2-7 | TRBV7-2 | - | CASSPHGTVEGYEQYF | TGTGCCAGCAGCCCCCATGGGACAGTTGAAGGATACGAGCAGTACTTC
TRBD2 | TRBJ2-4 | TRBV7-9 | - | CASSSRLAGGPEYIQYF | TGTGCCAGCAGCTCTCGACTAGCGGGAGGGCCCGAGTACATTCAGTACTTC
- | TRBJ2-2 | TRBV7-7 | - | CASRGGANTGELFF | TGTGCCAGCCGTGGGGGCGCGAACACCGGGGAGCTGTTTTTT
TRBD1 | TRBJ2-2 | TRBV9 | few | CASRPGQGVTGELFF | TGTGCCAGCAGGCCCGGACAGGGGGTCACCGGGGAGCTGTTTTTT
- | TRBJ2-2 | TRBV4-2 | - | CASSHTDFTGELFF | TGTGCCAGCAGCCATACAGATTTCACCGGGGAGCTGTTTTTT
TRBD1 | TRBJ2-5 | TRBV6-5 | - | CASSTGGETQYF | TGTGCCAGCAGTACAGGGGGAGAGACCCAGTACTTC
TRBD1 | TRBJ2-7 | TRBV2 | - | CASRGTGNPKPAYEQYF | TGTGCCAGCAGGGGGACAGGGAATCCAAAACCAGCCTACGAGCAGTACTTC
- | TRBJ2-7 | TRBV4-2 | few | CASSQDLGGVYEQYF | TGTGCCAGCAGCCAAGACTTGGGGGGAGTCTACGAGCAGTACTTC
- | TRBJ2-3 | TRBV7-3 | - | CASSFGSGDTQYF | TGTGCCAGCAGCTTTGGGTCGGGGGATACGCAGTATTTT
TRBD1 | TRBJ2-1 | TRBV4-3 | - | CASSQEGGEQFF | TGCGCCAGCAGCCAGGAAGGGGGCGAGCAGTTCTTC
- | TRBJ1-1 | TRBV6-5 | - | CASSNTENTEAFF | TGTGCCAGCAGTAACACAGAGAACACTGAAGCTTTCTTT
TRBD2 | TRBJ2-1 | TRBV10-1 | - | CASSGGLAVQSSYNEQFF | TGCGCCAGCAGTGGTGGACTAGCGGTCCAAAGCTCCTACAATGAGCAGTTCTTC
- | TRBJ1-1 | TRBV11-3 | once | CASSLDPGRGLFF | TGTGCCAGCAGCTTAGATCCCGGCAGGGGTCTTTTCTTT
TRBD1 | TRBJ2-3 | TRBV18 | - | CASSPGTGLADTQYF | TGTGCCAGCTCACCCGGGACAGGGTTGGCGGATACGCAGTATTTT
TRBD2 | TRBJ2-3 | TRBV6-4 | - | CASSELAGGSDTQYF | TGTGCCAGCAGTGAATTAGCGGGAGGATCAGATACGCAGTATTTT
TRBD1 | TRBJ1-2 | TRBV28 | - | CASTEGQGHGYTF | TGTGCCAGCACCGAGGGACAGGGGCACGGCTACACCTTC
TRBD1 | TRBJ2-7 | TRBV6-5 | - | CASNPGTGDYEQYF | TGTGCCAGCAATCCCGGGACAGGGGATTACGAGCAGTACTTC
- | TRBJ2-3 | TRBV27 | - | CASSLGAGTDTQYF | TGTGCCAGCAGTTTAGGGGCGGGGACAGATACGCAGTATTTT
- | TRBJ1-1 | TRBV2 | - | CASSEIGGYMNTEAFF | TGTGCCAGCAGTGAAATCGGGGGGTACATGAACACTGAAGCTTTCTTT